A selection of T cell receptor beta chains follows, all from one sample in a study of T cell responses to AZD1222 COVID-19 vaccine. Measured with immunoSEQ multiplex PCR; TCRdb has only the in-frame clones, and not every one. Counted here are 150,000 to 200,000 clones, 75% to 90% occurring once; the ten biggest clones make up roughly 6%. Sequenced here: peripheral blood, sampled on day 0 of AZD1222 vaccination. These receptors originate from an adult in good health. Both conserved end residues are part of each CDR3. A D gene is named only where the DNA matches it firmly. For some rows the clone size is stated as once, few or many, or as a class when expanded; others skip it.

>17|TRBV4-1|TRBJ2-3|NA|TRBD2
CASSQDPAGDRTDTQYF
TGCGCCAGCAGCCAAGATCCGGCGGGGGACCGCACAGATACGCAGTATTTT
>15|TRBV28|TRBJ2-1|NA|TRBD1
CASSRGQGYYNEQFF
TGTGCCAGCAGCCGCGGACAGGGTTACTACAATGAGCAGTTCTTC
>15|TRBV7-2|TRBJ1-5|NA|NA
CASSLSGGAGQPQHF
TGTGCCAGCAGCTTAAGTGGGGGGGCAGGTCAGCCCCAGCATTTT
>13|TRBV10-3|TRBJ1-2|NA|TRBD1
CAIEPGQGYGYTF
TGTGCCATCGAACCGGGACAGGGATATGGCTACACCTTC
>16|TRBV3-1/TRBV3-2|TRBJ1-5|NA|TRBD1
CASSQGGDRLYQPQHF
TGTGCCAGCAGCCAAGGGGGGGACAGACTATATCAGCCCCAGCATTTT
>11|TRBV10-3|TRBJ2-1|NA|NA
CAATDVNEQFF
TGTGCCGCCACCGACGTAAATGAGCAGTTCTTC
>13|TRBV5-1|TRBJ1-5|NA|NA
CASSLAGNQPQHF
TGCGCCAGCAGCTTGGCGGGGAATCAGCCCCAGCATTTT
>16|TRBV9|TRBJ1-3|NA|NA
CASSVVSTFSGNTIYF
TGTGCCAGCAGCGTAGTCTCCACCTTCTCTGGAAACACCATATATTTT
>17|TRBV7-8|TRBJ2-4|NA|TRBD1
CASSAYRGPTLGNIQYF
TGTGCCAGCAGCGCCTACAGGGGGCCTACCCTGGGAAACATTCAGTACTTC
>14|TRBV5-1|TRBJ1-1|NA|TRBD1
CASSSGTGGTEAFF
TGCGCCAGCAGCTCCGGGACAGGAGGGACTGAAGCTTTCTTT
>17|TRBV25-1|TRBJ2-3|NA|TRBD2
CAAPWTSGRDQGCTQYF
TGTGCCGCACCATGGACTAGCGGGAGAGACCAAGGTTGTACGCAGTATTTT
>15|TRBV10-1|TRBJ2-3|NA|NA
CASSPQTRPTDTQYF
TGCGCCAGCAGTCCTCAGACCCGACCCACAGATACGCAGTATTTT
>15|TRBV5-6|TRBJ1-5|NA|NA
CASSLTAGSNQPQHF
TGTGCCAGCAGCTTGACGGCAGGGAGCAATCAGCCCCAGCATTTT
>16|TRBV7-2|TRBJ1-2|NA|NA
CASSLGQGRANYGYTF
TGTGCCAGCAGCTTAGGGCAGGGGCGTGCTAACTATGGCTACACCTTC
>16|TRBV24-1|TRBJ1-4|NA|NA
CATSDSGRTGTEKLFF
TGTGCCACCAGTGATAGTGGACGGACTGGGACGGAAAAACTGTTTTTT
>16|TRBV7-2|TRBJ2-2|NA|TRBD2
CASSLAGLAGTGELFF
TGTGCCAGCAGCTTAGCGGGACTAGCGGGGACCGGGGAGCTGTTTTTT
>16|TRBV18|TRBJ1-1|NA|NA
CASSPQRSGRETEAFF
TGTGCCAGCTCACCCCAGAGGTCAGGGAGGGAGACTGAAGCTTTCTTT
>15|TRBV4-1|TRBJ1-4|once|TRBD1
CASSQGQGRGEKLFF
TGCGCCAGCAGTCAAGGACAGGGAAGGGGTGAAAAACTGTTTTTT
>14|TRBV27|TRBJ1-5|NA|TRBD1
CASSFIQGDQPQHF
TGTGCCAGCAGTTTCATACAGGGGGATCAGCCCCAGCATTTT
>15|TRBV28|TRBJ2-7|NA|TRBD2
CASTDGLAGTYEQYF
TGTGCCAGCACCGACGGACTAGCGGGAACCTACGAGCAGTACTTC
>14|TRBV6-5|TRBJ1-1|NA|NA
CASSLPGGVTEAFF
TGTGCCAGCAGTCTCCCCGGGGGGGTCACTGAAGCTTTCTTT
>15|TRBV28|TRBJ2-5|NA|NA
CASSSSGTAQETQYF
TGTGCCAGCAGTTCCTCCGGGACTGCCCAAGAGACCCAGTACTTC
>14|TRBV28|TRBJ1-6|NA|NA
CASRPGSVDSPLHF
TGTGCCAGCAGACCGGGGTCCGTTGATTCACCCCTCCACTTT
>17|TRBV5-1|TRBJ2-2|NA|TRBD2
CASSPYRLALSTGELFF
TGCGCCAGCAGCCCTTACCGACTAGCGTTGAGCACCGGGGAGCTGTTTTTT
>14|TRBV6-5|TRBJ2-5|NA|NA
CASSFRDNQETQYF
TGTGCCAGCAGTTTCCGGGACAACCAAGAGACCCAGTACTTC
>16|TRBV5-1|TRBJ2-5|NA|TRBD2
CASRLLAASPRETQYF
TGCGCCAGCAGGTTACTAGCGGCCTCGCCGAGGGAGACCCAGTACTTC
>14|TRBV2|TRBJ1-1|NA|NA
CASFQGRLNTEAFF
TGTGCCAGCTTTCAGGGTCGGTTGAACACTGAAGCTTTCTTT
>16|TRBV7-3|TRBJ2-3|NA|NA
CASSLSPGPGEDTQYF
TGTGCCAGCAGCTTAAGCCCCGGGCCGGGGGAAGATACGCAGTATTTT
>14|TRBV11-3|TRBJ2-1|NA|TRBD2
CASSLGAAGGEQFF
TGTGCCAGCAGCTTAGGGGCCGCGGGGGGTGAGCAGTTCTTC
>13|TRBV7-2|TRBJ1-5|NA|NA
CASSPEGRQPQHF
TGTGCCAGCAGCCCCGAGGGCCGTCAGCCCCAGCATTTT
>20|TRBV7-3|TRBJ2-1|NA|TRBD2
CASSLAAGLAGGPTSNEQFF
TGTGCCAGCAGCTTAGCCGCGGGACTAGCGGGAGGGCCCACATCCAATGAGCAGTTCTTC
>14|TRBV11-2|TRBJ1-4|NA|NA
CASSLKQKNEKLFF
TGTGCCAGCAGCTTAAAACAGAAAAATGAAAAACTGTTTTTT
>15|TRBV10-3|TRBJ1-5|NA|NA
CAIRETVYSNQPQHF
TGTGCCATCAGGGAGACGGTTTATAGCAATCAGCCCCAGCATTTT
>16|TRBV9|TRBJ2-2|NA|TRBD2
CASKPRAGGITGELFF
TGTGCCAGCAAACCTCGGGCGGGGGGAATCACCGGGGAGCTGTTTTTT
>14|TRBV19|TRBJ1-4|NA|NA
CASRNRAGDEKLFF
TGTGCCAGTAGGAACAGGGCTGGAGATGAAAAACTGTTTTTT
>16|TRBV5-1|TRBJ2-2|NA|NA
CASTKEGIGNTGELFF
TGCGCCAGCACTAAGGAAGGGATTGGGAACACCGGGGAGCTGTTTTTT
>15|TRBV21-1|TRBJ1-1|NA|NA
CASSPRGAMNTEAFF
TGTGCCAGCAGCCCCAGGGGGGCTATGAACACTGAAGCTTTCTTT
>14|TRBV7-2|TRBJ2-7|NA|TRBD2
CASDLSGRGYEQYF
TGTGCCAGCGACTTAAGCGGGAGGGGTTACGAGCAGTACTTC
>11|TRBV19|TRBJ2-7|NA|NA
CASSPGYEQYF
TGTGCCAGTAGTCCGGGCTACGAGCAGTACTTC
>15|TRBV5-4|TRBJ2-5|NA|NA
CASSSGTESGETQYF
TGTGCCAGCAGCTCCGGGACGGAGAGCGGAGAGACCCAGTACTTC
>11|TRBV28|TRBJ2-7|once|NA
CASRRAYEQYF
TGTGCCAGCAGGCGGGCCTACGAGCAGTACTTC